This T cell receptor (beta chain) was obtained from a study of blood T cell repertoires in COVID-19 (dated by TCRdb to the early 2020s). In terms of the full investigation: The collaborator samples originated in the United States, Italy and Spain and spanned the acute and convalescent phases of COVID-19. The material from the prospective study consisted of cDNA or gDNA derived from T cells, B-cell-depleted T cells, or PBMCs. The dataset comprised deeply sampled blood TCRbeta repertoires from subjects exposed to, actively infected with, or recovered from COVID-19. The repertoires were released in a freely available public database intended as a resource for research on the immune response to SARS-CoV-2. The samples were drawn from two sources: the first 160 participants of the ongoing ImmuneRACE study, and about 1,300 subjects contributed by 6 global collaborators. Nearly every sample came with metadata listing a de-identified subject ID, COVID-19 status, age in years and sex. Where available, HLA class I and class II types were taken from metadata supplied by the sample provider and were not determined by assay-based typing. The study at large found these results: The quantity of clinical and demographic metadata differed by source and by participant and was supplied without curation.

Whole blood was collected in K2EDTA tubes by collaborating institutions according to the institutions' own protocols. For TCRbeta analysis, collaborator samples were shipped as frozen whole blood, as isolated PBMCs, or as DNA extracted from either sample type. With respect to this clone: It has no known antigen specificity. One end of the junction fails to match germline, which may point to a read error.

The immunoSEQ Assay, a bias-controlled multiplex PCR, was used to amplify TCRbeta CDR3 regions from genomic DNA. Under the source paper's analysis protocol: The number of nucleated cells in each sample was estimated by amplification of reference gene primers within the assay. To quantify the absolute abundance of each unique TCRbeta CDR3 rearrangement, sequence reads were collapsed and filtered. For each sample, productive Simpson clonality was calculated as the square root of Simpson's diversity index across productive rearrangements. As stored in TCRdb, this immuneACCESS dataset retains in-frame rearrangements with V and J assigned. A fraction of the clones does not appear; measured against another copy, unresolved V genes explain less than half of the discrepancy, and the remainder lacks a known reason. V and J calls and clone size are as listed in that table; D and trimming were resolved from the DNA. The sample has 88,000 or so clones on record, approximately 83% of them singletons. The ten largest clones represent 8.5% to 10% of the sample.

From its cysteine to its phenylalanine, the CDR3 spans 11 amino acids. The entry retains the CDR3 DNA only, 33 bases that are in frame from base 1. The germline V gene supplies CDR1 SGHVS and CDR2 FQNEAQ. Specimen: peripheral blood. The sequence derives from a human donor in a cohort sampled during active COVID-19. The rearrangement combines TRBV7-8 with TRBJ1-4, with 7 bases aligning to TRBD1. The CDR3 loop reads CASSPGGQRYF. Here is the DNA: TGTGCCAGCAGCCCCGGGGGACAGAGATATTTT.